The text below deals with one TCR beta chain. CDR1 LGHNA and CDR2 YSLEER come from the germline V gene. The V and J ends lost 2 bases and 4 bases respectively, with 17 bases between them. The CDR3 runs to 16 residues. Categorization into cohorts depended on clinical history that participants reported. This sample is part of a study of blood T cell repertoires in COVID-19. Study information: Spain, Italy and the United States supplied samples that represented acute and convalescent COVID-19.

Original analysis: Reference gene primers were amplified, and this amplification served to estimate nucleated cell counts. Profiled with immunoSEQ multiplex PCR; TCRdb holds only in-frame clones, not every one. V, J and clone size reflect that table, while D and trimming were determined from the DNA. Among approximately 150,000 clones, more than 85% were seen once, and the ten largest hold 1% to 1.5%. The sequenced sample consisted of PBMCs or T cells enriched from blood (not recorded which). The chain employs TRBV4-3 and TRBJ1-1; maybe TRBD1 (5 bases). The sequence was collected from a human donor with acute COVID-19. The donor label of this sample is uncertain. This CDR3 reads CASSQPGWGGGTEAFF. The CDR3 region has the DNA TGCGCCAGCAGCCAACCCGGCTGGGGCGGCGGCACTGAAGCTTTCTTT.